The clone carrying this T cell receptor (beta chain) turned up a few times. 5'RACE, which relied on constant-segment primers, yielded TCR alpha and TCR beta cDNA libraries carrying sample barcodes and UMIs. TCRdb reprocessed the 5' RACE reads via MiXCR and lists one record per CDR3 protein. The top ten hold around 21% of the sample, which has about 360,000 distinct CDR3 sequences, 13% to 15% seen once. The source of the sample is a study of T-cell memory formation after mild COVID-19. Study details: TCR clusters were mostly confined to one donor each.

J was trimmed by 4 bases and V by 2 bases; bases with no gene match: 8. Germline V gene data show CDR1 as KGHSH and CDR2 as LQKENI. This CDR3 is 17 amino acids long. The sequenced material came from PBMCs or a T cell subset sorted from them (not recorded which). This sequence originates from a man younger than 35 who had mild COVID-19 (a few samples of this study predate the infection). Cell type and time point are not known. The chain joins TRBV18 to TRBJ2-2, with 9 nucleotides matching TRBD1. The CDR3 nucleotides read TGTGCCAGCTCACCAGCCGGGACAGGGCGAACCACCGGGGAGCTGTTTTTT. Its translation: CASSPAGTGRTTGELFF.